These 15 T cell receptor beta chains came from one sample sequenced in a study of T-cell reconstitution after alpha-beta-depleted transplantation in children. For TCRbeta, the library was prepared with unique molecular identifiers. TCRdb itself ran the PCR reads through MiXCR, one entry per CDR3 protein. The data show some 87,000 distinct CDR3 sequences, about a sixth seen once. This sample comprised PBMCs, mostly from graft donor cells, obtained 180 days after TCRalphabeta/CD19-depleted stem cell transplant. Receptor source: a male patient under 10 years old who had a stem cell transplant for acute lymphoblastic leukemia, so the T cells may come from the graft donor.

The CDR3 loop reads CASSLDGDYYGYTF. CDR3 sequence (DNA): TGTGCCAGCAGCTTAGATGGGGATTACTATGGCTACACCTTC. This chain links TRBV7-2 with TRBJ1-2; D is uncertain. The CDR3 consists of 14 residues. V lost 1 base and J 3 bases, leaving 9 bases between the germline ends. The germline V gene encodes CDR1 SGHTA and CDR2 FQGNSA.

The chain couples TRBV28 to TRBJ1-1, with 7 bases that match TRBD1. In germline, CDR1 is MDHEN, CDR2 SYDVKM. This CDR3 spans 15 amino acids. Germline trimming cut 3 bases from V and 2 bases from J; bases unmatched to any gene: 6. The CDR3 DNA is TGTGCCAGCAGTTTTCAGGGGGTATTCAACACTGAAGCTTTCTTT. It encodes CASSFQGVFNTEAFF.

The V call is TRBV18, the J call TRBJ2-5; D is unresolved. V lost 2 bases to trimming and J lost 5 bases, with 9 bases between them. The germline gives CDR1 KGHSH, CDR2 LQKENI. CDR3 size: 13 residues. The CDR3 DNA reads TGTGCCAGCTCACCAGGGAAGGAGGAGACCCAGTACTTC. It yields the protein CASSPGKEETQYF.

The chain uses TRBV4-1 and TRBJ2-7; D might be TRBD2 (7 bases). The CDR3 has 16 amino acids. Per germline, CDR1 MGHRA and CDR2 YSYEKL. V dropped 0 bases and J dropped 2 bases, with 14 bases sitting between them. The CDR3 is CASSQEGGGYTYEQYF. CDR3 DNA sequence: TGCGCCAGCAGCCAAGAAGGGGGGGGTTATACCTACGAGCAGTACTTC.

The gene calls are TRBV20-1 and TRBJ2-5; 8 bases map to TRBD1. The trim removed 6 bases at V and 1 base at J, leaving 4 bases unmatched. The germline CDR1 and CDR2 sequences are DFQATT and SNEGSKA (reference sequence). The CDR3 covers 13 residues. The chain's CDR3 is CSASTGAQETQYF. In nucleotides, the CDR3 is TGCAGTGCCTCGACAGGGGCCCAAGAGACCCAGTACTTC.

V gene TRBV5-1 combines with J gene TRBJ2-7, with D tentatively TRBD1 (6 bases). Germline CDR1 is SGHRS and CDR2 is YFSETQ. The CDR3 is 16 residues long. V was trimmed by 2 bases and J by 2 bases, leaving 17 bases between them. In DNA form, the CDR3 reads TGCGCCAGCAGCTTTGGGCCCCAGGGGAGCACCTACGAGCAGTACTTC. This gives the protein CASSFGPQGSTYEQYF.

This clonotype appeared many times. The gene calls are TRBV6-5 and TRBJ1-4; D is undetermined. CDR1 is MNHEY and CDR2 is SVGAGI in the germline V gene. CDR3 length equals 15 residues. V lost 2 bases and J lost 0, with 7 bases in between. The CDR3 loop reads CASSYRGATNEKLFF. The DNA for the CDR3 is TGTGCCAGCAGTTACCGGGGAGCAACTAATGAAAAACTGTTTTTT.

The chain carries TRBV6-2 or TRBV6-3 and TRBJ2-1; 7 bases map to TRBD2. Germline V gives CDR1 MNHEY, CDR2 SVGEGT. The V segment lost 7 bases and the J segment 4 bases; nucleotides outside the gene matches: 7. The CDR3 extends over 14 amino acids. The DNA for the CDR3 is TGTGCCAGCAATACCGGGACTAAATACAATGAGCAGTTCTTC. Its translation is CASNTGTKYNEQFF.

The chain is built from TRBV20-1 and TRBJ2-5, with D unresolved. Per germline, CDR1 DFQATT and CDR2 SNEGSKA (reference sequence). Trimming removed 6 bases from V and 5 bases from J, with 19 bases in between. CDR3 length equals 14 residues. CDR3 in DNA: TGCAGTGCAATGGCATCAGAGATTCGGGAGACCCAGTACTTC. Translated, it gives CSAMASEIRETQYF.

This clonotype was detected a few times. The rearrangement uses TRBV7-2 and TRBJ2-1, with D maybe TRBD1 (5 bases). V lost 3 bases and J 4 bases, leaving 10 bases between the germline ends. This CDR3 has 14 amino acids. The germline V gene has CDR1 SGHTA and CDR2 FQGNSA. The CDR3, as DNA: TGTGCCAGCAGCTTGACAGTGGGATACAATGAGCAGTTCTTC. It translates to CASSLTVGYNEQFF.

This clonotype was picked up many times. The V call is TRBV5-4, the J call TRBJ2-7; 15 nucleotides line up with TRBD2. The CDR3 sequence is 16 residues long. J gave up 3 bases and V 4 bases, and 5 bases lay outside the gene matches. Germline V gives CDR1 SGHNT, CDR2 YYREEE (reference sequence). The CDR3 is CASSGGLAGGIYEQYF. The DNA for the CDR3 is TGTGCCAGCAGCGGGGGACTAGCGGGGGGAATCTACGAGCAGTACTTC.

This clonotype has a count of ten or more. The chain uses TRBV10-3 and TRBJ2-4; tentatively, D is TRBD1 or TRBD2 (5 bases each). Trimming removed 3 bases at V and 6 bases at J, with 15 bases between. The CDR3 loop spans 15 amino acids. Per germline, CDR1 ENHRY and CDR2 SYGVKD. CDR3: CAISDNRDLGNIQYF. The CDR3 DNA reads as TGTGCCATCAGTGATAACCGGGACCTTGGAAACATTCAGTACTTC.

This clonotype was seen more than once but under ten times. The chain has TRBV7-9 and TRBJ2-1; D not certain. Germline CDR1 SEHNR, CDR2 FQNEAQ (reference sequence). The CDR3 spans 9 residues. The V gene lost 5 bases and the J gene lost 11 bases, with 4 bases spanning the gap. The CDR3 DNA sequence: TGTGCCAGCAGCCCCCAGCAGTTCTTC. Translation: CASSPQQFF.

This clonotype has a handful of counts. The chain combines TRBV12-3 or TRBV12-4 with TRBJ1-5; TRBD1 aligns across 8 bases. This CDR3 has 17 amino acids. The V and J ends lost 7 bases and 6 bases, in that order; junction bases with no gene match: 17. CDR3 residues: CASNTDRVLKGSQPQHF. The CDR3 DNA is TGTGCCAGCAACACGGACAGGGTCTTGAAGGGAAGTCAGCCCCAGCATTTT.

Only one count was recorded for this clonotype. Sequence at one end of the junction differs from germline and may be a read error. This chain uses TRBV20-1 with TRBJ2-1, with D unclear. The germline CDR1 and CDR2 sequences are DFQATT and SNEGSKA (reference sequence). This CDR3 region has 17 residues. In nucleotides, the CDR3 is TGCTGTGCTAGGATCCTGCCGGGCGTTAGCTCCTACAATGAGCAGTTCTTC. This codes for CCARILPGVSSYNEQFF.